These 2 T cell receptor beta chains originate from one sample sequenced in a study of beta chain features in type 1 diabetes. General study points: The study found moderately but significantly shorter TCRB CDR3s in all four CD4+ subsets of Type 1 diabetes patients.

Reverse transcribing all isolated RNA meant expressed TCRB transcripts were sequenced. TCRdb's copy holds only in-frame clones and misses some; the assay was immunoSEQ multiplex PCR. The sample has approximately 70,000 clones, roughly 50% seen once. These TCRs are of unknown antigen specificity. Sequencing input: central memory CD4+ T cells from blood. Receptors originate from a man aged 30 to 45 with type 1 diabetes.

This clone was detected only once. The rearrangement joins TRBV29-1 to TRBJ1-2; D remains ambiguous. Trimming pared 4 bases from V and 3 bases from J, leaving 9 bases between. The CDR3 has 12 amino acids. CDR1 and CDR2 (germline): SQVTM, ANQGSEA. CDR3 sequence (DNA): TGCAGCGTTGTTGTCGGAGACTATGGCTACACCTTC. Translation gives CSVVVGDYGYTF.

This chain links TRBV29-1 with TRBJ2-6; possible D gene TRBD2, 7 bases. This CDR3 spans 19 amino acids. Trimming took 6 bases from V and 2 from J, leaving 26 bases between them. The germline gives CDR1 SQVTM, CDR2 ANQGSEA. CDR3 sequence reads: CSVGSRGGGGGAGANVLTF. The CDR3 DNA reads as TGCAGCGTGGGGAGCCGTGGGGGGGGCGGCGGCGCTGGGGCCAACGTCCTGACTTTC.